This is a list of T cell receptor beta chains from one sample in a study of blood T cell repertoires in COVID-19. TCRdb's copy holds only in-frame clones and misses some; the assay was immunoSEQ multiplex PCR. This sample carries roughly 260,000 clones, 80% to 90% of them seen once, and the ten largest clones take roughly 2.5%. Sequencing input: peripheral blood. The receptors shown here come from a woman in her fifties or sixties with acute or convalescent COVID-19. The CDR3 runs from the conserved cysteine through the conserved F or W. The D gene is left open where the match is weak. Part of the rows lack a size; the others show once, few, many or a class for expanded clones.

V,D,J,size,DNA,CDR3
TRBV4-2,.,TRBJ2-5,few,TGTGCCAGCAGCCAAGATTTGTTCCGGTCGCTAGCTCAAGAGACCCAGTACTTC,CASSQDLFRSLAQETQYF
TRBV7-2,.,TRBJ1-5,.,TGTGCCAGCAGCTTAGCGAGGGATACGCAGCCCCAGCATTTT,CASSLARDTQPQHF
TRBV25-1,TRBD1,TRBJ1-5,once,TGTGCCAGCAGTGAACAGGGGGCTGGCAATCAGCCCCAGCATTTT,CASSEQGAGNQPQHF
TRBV23-1,TRBD1,TRBJ1-6,.,TGCGCCAGCAGTCAACCCGGGACAGTTAGTAATAATTCACCCCTCCACTTT,CASSQPGTVSNNSPLHF
TRBV24-1,TRBD1,TRBJ2-7,.,TGTGCCACCAGTGATTTACCCCGGGACAGTGTTATATCTAGCGAGCAGTACTTC,CATSDLPRDSVISSEQYF
TRBV28,.,TRBJ1-1,few,TGTGCCAGCAGTTTACAAAACACTGAAGCTTTCTTT,CASSLQNTEAFF
TRBV28,TRBD1,TRBJ2-1,.,TGTGCCAGCAGAAGGACAGGGGTAGACGAGCAGTTCTTC,CASRRTGVDEQFF
TRBV5-1,TRBD2,TRBJ2-1,.,TGCGCCAGCAGGGTTGGGACTAGCGGGACCAATGAGCAGTTCTTC,CASRVGTSGTNEQFF
TRBV6-5,TRBD1,TRBJ2-3,.,TGTGCCAGCAGAAGGACAGGGACCACAGATACGCAGTATTTT,CASRRTGTTDTQYF
TRBV6-6,.,TRBJ1-5,.,TGTGCCAGCAGTCCAACCCAGACAGGAAGCAATCAGCCCCAGCATTTT,CASSPTQTGSNQPQHF
TRBV18,TRBD1,TRBJ1-4,.,TGTGCCAGCAAGGGACAGCTTAATGAAAAACTGTTTTTT,CASKGQLNEKLFF
TRBV7-7,TRBD1,TRBJ2-1,.,TGTGCTAGCAGCCACAGGACAGGGAGGCATGATAATGAGCAGTTCTTC,CASSHRTGRHDNEQFF
TRBV11-2,TRBD2,TRBJ2-7,.,TGTGCCAGCAGCTTAGGGGGGGGTCCCTACGAGCAGTACTTC,CASSLGGGPYEQYF
TRBV6-6,.,TRBJ1-5,.,TGTGCCAGCAGCCGGGAGGACAGTCGTAATCAGCCCCAGCATTTT,CASSREDSRNQPQHF
TRBV4-1,.,TRBJ2-5,.,TGCGCCAGCAGCCAACCTCGCGGGACCGCCGGAAAAGAGACCCAGTACTTC,CASSQPRGTAGKETQYF
TRBV4-1,TRBD1,TRBJ2-5,.,TGCGCCAGCAGCCACTGGACAGGGACAGAGACCCAGTACTTC,CASSHWTGTETQYF
TRBV9,TRBD1,TRBJ2-2,.,TGTGCCAGCAGCCTCCTACAGGGGACCGGGGAGCTGTTTTTT,CASSLLQGTGELFF
TRBV10-3,TRBD1,TRBJ2-7,.,TGTGCCATCACCCCCGGGACAGGGGCCTACGAGCAGTACTTC,CAITPGTGAYEQYF
TRBV2,TRBD1,TRBJ1-5,.,TGTGCCAGCCATCGGACAGGCGGCAATCAGCCCCAGCATTTT,CASHRTGGNQPQHF
TRBV27,.,TRBJ2-5,.,TGTGCCAGCAGCCCGGGGGTAGGAGGCTTAGAGACCCAGTACTTC,CASSPGVGGLETQYF
TRBV7-9,.,TRBJ1-3,.,TGTGCCAGCAGCTTACCGGGAACAGACACCATATATTTT,CASSLPGTDTIYF
TRBV4-2,.,TRBJ2-2,.,TGTGCCAGCAGCCAAGATGTGAGACTACACACCGGGGAGCTGTTTTTT,CASSQDVRLHTGELFF
TRBV18,TRBD1,TRBJ1-2,once,TGTGCCAGCTCACCTTTAACCCAGGGACAGGGGGACTATGGCTACACCTTC,CASSPLTQGQGDYGYTF
TRBV7-8,.,TRBJ2-6,.,TGTGCCAGCAGGAACAGGGATGGGGCCAACGTCCTGACTTTC,CASRNRDGANVLTF
TRBV7-3,.,TRBJ2-3,.,TGTGCCAGCAGCTTAATGAGTTTAACTACTAGCACAGATACGCAGTATTTT,CASSLMSLTTSTDTQYF
TRBV2,.,TRBJ1-6,.,TGTGCCAGCAGGATTGAGGGTAATTCACCCCTCCACTTT,CASRIEGNSPLHF